Reported below is one TCR beta chain. What it recognizes is unknown. Clones were sequenced by immunoSEQ multiplex PCR, and TCRdb holds only the in-frame ones, with some missing. Among around 61,000 clones, 90% were seen once, and the ten largest hold approximately 4.2%. The data derive from a study of a mutant IDH1 vaccine in newly diagnosed glioma. Study in general: Vaccination started 4-6 weeks after radiotherapy alone, or with temozolomide cycles.

Indicated time point: week 5, during vaccination. The vaccine gave 300 ug of a 20-mer mutant IDH1 peptide subcutaneously per dose. Study-wide findings and caveats: Changes to the top peripheral T cell clonotypes appeared unrelated to pseudoprogression.

CDR3 length: 17 amino acids. V shed 4 bases and J 0 bases; nucleotides not matched to a gene: 7. Germline V lookup: CDR1 SGHDT, CDR2 YYEEEE. The receptor comes from a woman in her thirties or forties with glioma. The source material was PBMCs, sampled from a glioma patient whose treatment included an IDH1 peptide vaccine. The chain combines TRBV5-6 with TRBJ1-5; 10 bases are shared with TRBD1. The CDR3 reads CASSRDRGRNSNQPQHF. As DNA, the CDR3 is TGTGCCAGCAGCCGGGACAGGGGACGGAATAGCAATCAGCCCCAGCATTTT.